The clone carrying this T cell receptor beta chain was observed a few times. Its specificity is unknown. The data were taken from a study of blood T cells in healthy people across ages. Study results and limitations: In these data, TCR beta diversity tracked strongly with naive T cell percentage.

This CDR3 comprises 11 residues. Trimming took off 6 bases at V and 8 bases at J, with 8 bases between the two ends. It was roughly 10 milliliters of peripheral blood that were drawn from each donor. Per sample, a minimum of 6.5 million PBMCs were isolated. The use of a sample-barcoded 5' primer and a J-beta primer mix characterized a second PCR of 7 to 11 cycles. Each cDNA molecule was tagged by a template-switch adaptor that had 12 random nucleotides. From the 5' RACE reads, TCRdb called clonotypes with MiXCR, one entry per CDR3 protein. In the table there are over 1,500,000 distinct CDR3 sequences, roughly 50% of which are singletons.

This receptor was obtained from a middle-aged woman in good health. The chain combines TRBV12-3 or TRBV12-4 with TRBJ2-1; D ambiguous. Material for sequencing was blood. CDR3 in amino acids: CASRGADEQFF. For the CDR3, the DNA is TGTGCCAGCAGGGGTGCCGATGAGCAGTTCTTC.